At least ten counts were recorded for the clone carrying this T cell receptor beta chain. The antigen remains unidentified. Amplified TCR beta CDR3 regions came from RNA transcripts. A set of HTBI primers served as the primers for a first-round RT-PCR of the TCR CDR3. TCRdb reprocessed the multiplex PCR reads via MiXCR and lists one record per CDR3 protein. The table includes around 600,000 distinct CDR3 sequences, about 15% detected once. Graves' hyperthyroidism showing no ophthalmopathy progression within 18 months was considered stable. The sample originates from a study of T cells in Graves' hyperthyroidism and ophthalmopathy. Study-wide points: Ophthalmopathy, as predicted by the model, came a median around 6.7 months after the prediction.

CDR3 length: 15 amino acids. The ends were cut back, 3 bases at V and 3 bases at J, with 12 bases in the middle. Germline CDR1 and CDR2: LNHDA and SQIVND (reference sequence). V is TRBV19 and J is TRBJ1-5, with D possibly TRBD1 on 6 matching bases. The sequencing sample was made of blood. This receptor was taken from a woman under 40 with Graves' hyperthyroidism. The CDR3 protein is CASSIVQGPNQPQHF. The CDR3 bases are TGTGCCAGTAGTATCGTACAGGGACCCAATCAGCCCCAGCATTTT.